This T cell receptor beta chain was identified in a study of molecular identifiers for immune sequencing clone quantification. Each CDR3 protein is one row after TCRdb ran MiXCR on the PCR reads. This sample has about 10,000 distinct CDR3 sequences; roughly a fifth occur once, and the top ten carry around 1.5%. Note on this clonotype: This may be a read error: a much more frequent sequence differs by one nucleotide.

V shed 5 bases and J 5 bases; nucleotides not matched to a gene: 11. This CDR3 has 15 residues. Looked up from germline, CDR1 is DFQATT and CDR2 is SNEGSKA (reference sequence). This TCR was sampled from a human donor in good health. Some libraries in this study had Jurkat cell RNA spiked in. The sample taken for sequencing was naive CD8+ T cells from blood, with Jurkat cell RNA spiked in. Noted subset: FACS-sorted CD8+CD4-CCR7+CD45RA+ naive T cells. The chain is built from TRBV20-1 and TRBJ2-3, with TRBD2 matching 9 bases. The DNA of the CDR3 is TGCAGTGCTGGGACAATAGCGGGAGAAATAGATACGCAGTATTTT. Its translation: CSAGTIAGEIDTQYF.